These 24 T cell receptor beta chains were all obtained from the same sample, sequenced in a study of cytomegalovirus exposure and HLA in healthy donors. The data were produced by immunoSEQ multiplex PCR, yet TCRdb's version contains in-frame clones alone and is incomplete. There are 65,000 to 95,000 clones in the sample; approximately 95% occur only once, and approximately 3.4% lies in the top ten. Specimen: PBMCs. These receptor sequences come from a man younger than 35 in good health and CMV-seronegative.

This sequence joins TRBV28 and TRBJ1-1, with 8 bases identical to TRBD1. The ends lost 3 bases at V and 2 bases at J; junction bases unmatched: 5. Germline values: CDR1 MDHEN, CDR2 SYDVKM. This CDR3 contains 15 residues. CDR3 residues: CASSFGDRLNTEAFF. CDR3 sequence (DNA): TGTGCCAGCAGTTTTGGGGACAGGTTAAACACTGAAGCTTTCTTT.

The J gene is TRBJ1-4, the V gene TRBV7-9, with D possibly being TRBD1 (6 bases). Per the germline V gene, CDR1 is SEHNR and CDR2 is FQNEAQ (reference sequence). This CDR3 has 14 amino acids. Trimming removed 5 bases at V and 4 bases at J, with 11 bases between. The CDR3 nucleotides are TGTGCCAGCAGCAAGGGGGTTGGTAATGAAAAACTGTTTTTT. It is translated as CASSKGVGNEKLFF.

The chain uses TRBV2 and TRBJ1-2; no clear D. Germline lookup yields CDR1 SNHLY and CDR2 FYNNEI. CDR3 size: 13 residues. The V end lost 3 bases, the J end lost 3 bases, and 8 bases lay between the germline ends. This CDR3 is CASSEGQDYGYTF. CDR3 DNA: TGTGCCAGCAGTGAGGGCCAGGACTATGGCTACACCTTC.

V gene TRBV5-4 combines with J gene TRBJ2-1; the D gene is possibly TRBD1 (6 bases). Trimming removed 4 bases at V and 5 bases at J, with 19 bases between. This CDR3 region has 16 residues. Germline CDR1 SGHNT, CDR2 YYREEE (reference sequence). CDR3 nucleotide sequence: TGTGCCAGCAGCCCGGACAGTCAATACCACAACAATGAGCAGTTCTTC. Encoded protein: CASSPDSQYHNNEQFF.

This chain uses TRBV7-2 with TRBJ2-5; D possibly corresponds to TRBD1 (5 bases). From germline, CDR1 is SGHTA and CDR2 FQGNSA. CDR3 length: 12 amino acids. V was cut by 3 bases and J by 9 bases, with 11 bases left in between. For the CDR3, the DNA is TGTGCCAGCAGCTTGTATACAGGAGCCCAGTACTTC. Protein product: CASSLYTGAQYF.

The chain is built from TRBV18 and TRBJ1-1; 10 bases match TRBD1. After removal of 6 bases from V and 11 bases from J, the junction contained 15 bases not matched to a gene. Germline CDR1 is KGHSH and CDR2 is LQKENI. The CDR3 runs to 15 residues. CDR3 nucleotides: TGTGCCAGCTCCCCCGCGGGACAGGGGCTCAACCGGGCTTTCTTT. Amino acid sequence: CASSPAGQGLNRAFF.

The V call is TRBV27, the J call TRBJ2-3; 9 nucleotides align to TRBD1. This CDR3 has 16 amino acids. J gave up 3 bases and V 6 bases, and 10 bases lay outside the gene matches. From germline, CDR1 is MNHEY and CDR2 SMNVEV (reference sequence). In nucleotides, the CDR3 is TGTGCCAGCAGCCCGGGGGACAGGGTTCAAACAGATACGCAGTATTTT. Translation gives CASSPGDRVQTDTQYF.

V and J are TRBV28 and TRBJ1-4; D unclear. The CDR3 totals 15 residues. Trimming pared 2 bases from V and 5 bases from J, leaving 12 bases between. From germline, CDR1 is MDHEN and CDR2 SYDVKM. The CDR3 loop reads CASSLRTVGNEKLFF. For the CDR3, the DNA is TGTGCCAGCAGTTTAAGAACAGTAGGAAATGAAAAACTGTTTTTT. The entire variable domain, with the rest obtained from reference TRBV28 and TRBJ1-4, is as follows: DVKVTQSSRYLVKRTGEKVFLECVQDMDHENMFWYRQDPGLGLRLIYFSYDVKMKEKGDIPEGYSVSREKKERFSLILESASTNQTSMYLCASSLRTVGNEKLFFGSGTQLSVL.

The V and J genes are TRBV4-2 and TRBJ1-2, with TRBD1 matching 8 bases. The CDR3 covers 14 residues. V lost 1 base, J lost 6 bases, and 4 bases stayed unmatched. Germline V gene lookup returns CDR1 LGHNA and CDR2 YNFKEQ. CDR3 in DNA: TGTGCCAGCAGCCAAGGGACAGGGCTTAATGGCTACACCTTC. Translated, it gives CASSQGTGLNGYTF.

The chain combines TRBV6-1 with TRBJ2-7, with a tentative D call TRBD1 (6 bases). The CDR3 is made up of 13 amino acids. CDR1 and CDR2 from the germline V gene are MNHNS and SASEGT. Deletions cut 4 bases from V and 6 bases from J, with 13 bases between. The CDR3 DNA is TGTGCCAGCAGTGGGCAGGGGAGAGGCGAGCAGTACTTC. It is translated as CASSGQGRGEQYF.

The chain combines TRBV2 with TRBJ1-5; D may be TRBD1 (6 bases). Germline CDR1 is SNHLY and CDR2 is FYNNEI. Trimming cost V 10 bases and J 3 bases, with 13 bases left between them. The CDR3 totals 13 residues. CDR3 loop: CATRQVLNQPQHF. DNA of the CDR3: TGTGCCACCCGACAGGTCCTCAATCAGCCCCAGCATTTT.

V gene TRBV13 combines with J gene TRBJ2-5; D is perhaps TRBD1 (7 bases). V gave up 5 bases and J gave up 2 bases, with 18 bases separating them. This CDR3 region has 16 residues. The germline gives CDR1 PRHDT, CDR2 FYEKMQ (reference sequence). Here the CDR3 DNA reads TGTGCCAGCAGCACGCGACAGGGAGGTCAGCAAGAGACCCAGTACTTC. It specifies CASSTRQGGQQETQYF.

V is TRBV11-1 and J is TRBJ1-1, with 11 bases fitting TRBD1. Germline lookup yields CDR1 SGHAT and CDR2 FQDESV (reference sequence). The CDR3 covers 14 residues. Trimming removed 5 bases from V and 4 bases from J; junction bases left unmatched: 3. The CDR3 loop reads CASSEGQGVTEAFF. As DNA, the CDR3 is TGTGCCAGCAGCGAGGGACAGGGGGTCACTGAAGCTTTCTTT.

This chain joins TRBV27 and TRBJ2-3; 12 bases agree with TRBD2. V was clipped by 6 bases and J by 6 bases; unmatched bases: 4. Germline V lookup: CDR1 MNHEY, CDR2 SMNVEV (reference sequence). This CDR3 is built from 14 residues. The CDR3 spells CASRLAGGADTQYF. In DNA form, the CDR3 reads TGTGCCAGCAGACTAGCGGGGGGTGCGGATACGCAGTATTTT.

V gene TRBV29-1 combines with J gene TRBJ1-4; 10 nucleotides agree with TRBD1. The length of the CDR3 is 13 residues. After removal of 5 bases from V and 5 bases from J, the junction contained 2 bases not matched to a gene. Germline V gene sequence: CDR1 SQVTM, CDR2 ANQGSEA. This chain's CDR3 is CSVWDRGNEKLFF. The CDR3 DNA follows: TGCAGCGTTTGGGACAGGGGAAATGAAAAACTGTTTTTT.

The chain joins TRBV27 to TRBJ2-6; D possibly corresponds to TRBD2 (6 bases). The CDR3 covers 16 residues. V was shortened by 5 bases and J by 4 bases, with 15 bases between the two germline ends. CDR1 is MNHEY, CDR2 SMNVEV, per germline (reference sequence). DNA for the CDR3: TGTGCCAGCAGTGCGGGACCCTTGGGAGGGGCCAACGTCCTGACTTTC. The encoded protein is CASSAGPLGGANVLTF.

CDR3 residues: CASSLARVTDTQYF. CDR3 sequence (DNA): TGTGCCAGCAGTTTAGCCCGAGTGACAGATACGCAGTATTTT. V is TRBV28 and J is TRBJ2-3; no reliable D call. Germline CDR1 MDHEN, CDR2 SYDVKM. The germline V and J ends were trimmed by 2 bases and 3 bases, with 9 bases remaining between them. This CDR3 has 14 amino acids.

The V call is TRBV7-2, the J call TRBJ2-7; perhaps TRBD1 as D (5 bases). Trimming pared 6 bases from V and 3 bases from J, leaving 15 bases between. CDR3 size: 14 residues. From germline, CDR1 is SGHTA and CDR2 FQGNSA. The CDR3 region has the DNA TGTGCCAGCAGACAAGACAGAACCAACTACGAGCAGTACTTC. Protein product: CASRQDRTNYEQYF. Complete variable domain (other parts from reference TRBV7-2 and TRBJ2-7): GAGVSQSPSNKVTEKGKDVELRCDPISGHTALYWYRQSLGQGLEFLIYFQGNSAPDKSGLPSDRFSAERTGGSVSTLTIQRTQQEDSAVYLCASRQDRTNYEQYFGPGTRLTVT.

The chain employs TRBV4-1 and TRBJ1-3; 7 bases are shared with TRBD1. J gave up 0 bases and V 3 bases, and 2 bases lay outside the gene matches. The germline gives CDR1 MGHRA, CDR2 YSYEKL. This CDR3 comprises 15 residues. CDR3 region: CASSQGQFSGNTIYF. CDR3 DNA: TGCGCCAGCAGCCAGGGACAGTTCTCTGGAAACACCATATATTTT.

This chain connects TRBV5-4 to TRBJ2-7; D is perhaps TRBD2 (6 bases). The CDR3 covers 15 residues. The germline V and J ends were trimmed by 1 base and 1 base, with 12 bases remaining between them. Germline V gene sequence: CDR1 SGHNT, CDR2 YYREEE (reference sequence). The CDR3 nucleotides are TGTGCCAGCAGCTTGAGCCACGCGGGGTCCTACGAGCAGTACTTC. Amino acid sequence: CASSLSHAGSYEQYF.

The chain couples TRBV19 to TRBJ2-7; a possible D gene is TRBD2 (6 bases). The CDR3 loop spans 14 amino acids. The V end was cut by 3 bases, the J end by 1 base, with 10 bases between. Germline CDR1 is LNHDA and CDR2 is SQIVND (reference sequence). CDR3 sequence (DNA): TGTGCCAGTAGTATCGTCGGGGGATCCTACGAGCAGTACTTC. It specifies CASSIVGGSYEQYF.

The CDR3 DNA is TGTGCCAGCACTGCAGGTTTCACTTCCCCCTACGAGCAGTACTTC. As protein: CASTAGFTSPYEQYF. The rearrangement joins TRBV18 to TRBJ2-7, with D unresolved. Germline V gene data show CDR1 as KGHSH and CDR2 as LQKENI. Deletions cut 8 bases from V and 2 bases from J, with 19 bases between. This CDR3 has 15 amino acids.

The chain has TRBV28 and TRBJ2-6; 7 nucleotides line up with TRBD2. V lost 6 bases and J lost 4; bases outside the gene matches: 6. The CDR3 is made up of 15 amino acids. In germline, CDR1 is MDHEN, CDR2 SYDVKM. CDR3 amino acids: CASSVGGAGANVLTF. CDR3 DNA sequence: TGTGCCAGCAGCGTGGGAGGGGCCGGGGCCAACGTCCTGACTTTC. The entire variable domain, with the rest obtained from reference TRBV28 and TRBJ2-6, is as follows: DVKVTQSSRYLVKRTGEKVFLECVQDMDHENMFWYRQDPGLGLRLIYFSYDVKMKEKGDIPEGYSVSREKKERFSLILESASTNQTSMYLCASSVGGAGANVLTFGAGSRLTVL.

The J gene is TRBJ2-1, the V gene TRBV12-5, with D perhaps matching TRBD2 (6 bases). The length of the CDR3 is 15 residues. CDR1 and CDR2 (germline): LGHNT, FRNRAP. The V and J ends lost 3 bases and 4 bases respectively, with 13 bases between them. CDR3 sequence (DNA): TGTGCTAGTGGTTTCGGGACTCCTGGATACAATGAGCAGTTCTTC. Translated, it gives CASGFGTPGYNEQFF.